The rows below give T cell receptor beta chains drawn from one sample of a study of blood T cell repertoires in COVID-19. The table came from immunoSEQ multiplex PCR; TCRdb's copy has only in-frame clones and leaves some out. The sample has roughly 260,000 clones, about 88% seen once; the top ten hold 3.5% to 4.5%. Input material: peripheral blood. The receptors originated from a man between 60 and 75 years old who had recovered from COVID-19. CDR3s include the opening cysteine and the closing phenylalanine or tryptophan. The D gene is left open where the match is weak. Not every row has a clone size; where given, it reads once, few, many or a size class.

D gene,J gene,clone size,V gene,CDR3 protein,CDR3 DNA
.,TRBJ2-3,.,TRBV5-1,CASSLDWTSTDTQYF,TGCGCCAGCAGCTTGGACTGGACTAGCACAGATACGCAGTATTTT
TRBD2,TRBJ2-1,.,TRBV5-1,CASSRTSSGGYNEQFF,TGCGCCAGCAGCCGAACCTCTAGCGGGGGGTACAATGAGCAGTTCTTC
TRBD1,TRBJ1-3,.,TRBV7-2,CASSLAGQGNTIYF,TGTGCCAGCAGCTTAGCGGGACAGGGAAACACCATATATTTT
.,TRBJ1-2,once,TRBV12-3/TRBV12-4,CASSSREGYTF,TGTGCCAGCAGCTCCAGGGAAGGCTACACCTTC
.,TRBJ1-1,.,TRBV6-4,CASSDRVGLRAFF,TGTGCCAGCAGTGACCGAGTGGGGCTTCGAGCTTTCTTT
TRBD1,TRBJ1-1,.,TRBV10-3,CAIRGTGGIGAFF,TGTGCCATCAGGGGGACAGGGGGTATCGGAGCTTTCTTT
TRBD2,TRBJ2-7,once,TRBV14,CASSRGGSNLYEQYF,TGTGCCAGCAGCCGGGGGGGTTCCAACCTCTACGAGCAGTACTTC
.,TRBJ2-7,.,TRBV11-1,CASSLGDAEVYEQYF,TGTGCCAGCAGCTTAGGAGACGCCGAGGTATACGAGCAGTACTTC
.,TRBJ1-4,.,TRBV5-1,CASRPEPRGLEKLFF,TGCGCCAGCAGACCCGAGCCCCGGGGGTTGGAAAAACTGTTTTTT
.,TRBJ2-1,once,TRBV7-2,CASNLAGLGEQFF,TGTGCCAGCAATTTGGCAGGGTTGGGTGAGCAGTTCTTC
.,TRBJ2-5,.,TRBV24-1,CATSVNQETQYF,TGTGCCACCAGTGTTAACCAAGAGACCCAGTACTTC
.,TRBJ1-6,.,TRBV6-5,CASSYSSNRVTSPLHF,TGTGCCAGCAGTTACTCGAGTAACAGGGTAACTTCACCCCTCCACTTT
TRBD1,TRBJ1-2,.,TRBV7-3,CASSLNQRGTGGFYGYTF,TGTGCCAGCAGCCTAAACCAACGGGGGACAGGGGGCTTCTATGGCTACACCTTC
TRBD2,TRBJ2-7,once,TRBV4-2,CASLGGGPTYEQYF,TGTGCCAGCCTCGGGGGGGGCCCCACCTACGAGCAGTACTTC
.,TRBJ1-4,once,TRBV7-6,CASSLEGGPTNEKLFF,TGTGCCAGCAGCTTAGAGGGGGGGCCCACTAATGAAAAACTGTTTTTT
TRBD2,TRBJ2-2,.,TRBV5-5,CASSLSGGNTGELFF,TGTGCCAGCAGCCTTAGCGGGGGGAACACCGGGGAGCTGTTTTTT
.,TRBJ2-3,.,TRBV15,CATSRDLDTQYF,TGTGCCACCAGCAGAGATCTTGATACGCAGTATTTT
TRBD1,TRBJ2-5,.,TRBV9,CASSVDRGQSETQYF,TGTGCCAGCAGCGTAGACAGGGGGCAGAGTGAGACCCAGTACTTC
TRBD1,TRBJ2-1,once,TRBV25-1,CASRQTGFTYNEQFF,TGTGCCAGCAGACAGACAGGGTTTACCTACAATGAGCAGTTCTTC
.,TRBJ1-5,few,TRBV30,CAWSPGSNQPQHF,TGTGCCTGGAGCCCGGGGAGCAATCAGCCCCAGCATTTT
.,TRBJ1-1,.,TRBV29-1,CSAQTVEAFF,TGCAGCGCCCAGACAGTTGAAGCTTTCTTT
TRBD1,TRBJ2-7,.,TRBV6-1,CASSELWERDRGKYEQYF,TGTGCCAGCAGTGAATTATGGGAACGGGACAGGGGGAAATACGAGCAGTACTTC
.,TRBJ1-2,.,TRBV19,CASSMGGVYYGYTF,TGTGCCAGTAGTATGGGGGGGGTCTACTATGGCTACACCTTC